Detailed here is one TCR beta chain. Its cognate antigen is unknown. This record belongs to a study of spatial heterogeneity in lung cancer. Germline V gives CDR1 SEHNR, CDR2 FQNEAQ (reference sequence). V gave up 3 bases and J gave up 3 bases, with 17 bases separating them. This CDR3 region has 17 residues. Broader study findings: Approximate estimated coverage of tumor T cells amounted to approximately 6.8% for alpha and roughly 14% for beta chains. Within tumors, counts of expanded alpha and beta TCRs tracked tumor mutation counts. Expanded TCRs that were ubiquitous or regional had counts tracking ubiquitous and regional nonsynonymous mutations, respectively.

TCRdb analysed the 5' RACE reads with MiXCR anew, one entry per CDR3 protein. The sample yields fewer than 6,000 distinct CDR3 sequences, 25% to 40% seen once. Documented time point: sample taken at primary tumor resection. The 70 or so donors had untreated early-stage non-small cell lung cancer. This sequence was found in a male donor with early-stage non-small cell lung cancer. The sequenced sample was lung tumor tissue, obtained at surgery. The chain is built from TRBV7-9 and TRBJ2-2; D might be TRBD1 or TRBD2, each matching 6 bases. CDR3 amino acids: CASSFERGGGDTGELFF. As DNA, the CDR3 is TGTGCCAGCAGCTTTGAACGAGGGGGAGGCGACACCGGGGAGCTGTTTTTT.